This T cell receptor (beta chain) came from a study of Ad26.COV2.S vaccination and SARS-CoV-2 variants. Clones were sequenced by immunoSEQ multiplex PCR, and TCRdb holds only the in-frame ones, with some missing. The sample has 500,000 or so clones; roughly 87% are singletons. Regarding treatment: about 20 received Ad26.COV2.S at low or high dose, single or two shots; 5 received placebo; per-sample allocation not given. It was on day 63 after the first vaccine or placebo injection that samples were taken. The TCR comes from a person aged 18-60 years who received the Ad26.COV2.S COVID-19 vaccine or a placebo. Sequenced material: peripheral blood, taken in a trial of Ad26.COV2.S vaccine versus placebo.

The CDR3 region is CASKTVNSPLHF. CDR3 sequence (DNA): TGTGCCAGCAAGACAGTAAATTCACCCCTCCACTTT. J is TRBJ1-6 and V is TRBV6-5; D is perhaps TRBD1 (5 bases). CDR1 and CDR2 from the germline V gene are MNHEY and SVGAGI. The V and J ends lost 7 bases and 7 bases respectively, with 8 bases between them. This CDR3 is built from 12 residues.